The sequence of this T cell receptor beta chain was determined in a study of early T cells in non-severe SARS-CoV-2 infection. One entry per CDR3 protein results from TCRdb running MiXCR on the 5' RACE reads. The table includes tens of thousands of distinct CDR3 sequences, 4.8% detected once. Between the trimmed V and J ends, which lost 1 base and 3 bases, there was a span of 15 bases. CDR3 size: 15 residues. CDR1 and CDR2 (germline): DFQATT, SNEGSKA (reference sequence). This clonotype was counted at least ten times. The receptor comes from an adult who was a healthcare worker with PCR-confirmed SARS-CoV-2 infection or an uninfected control (not recorded which). The chain links TRBV20-1 to TRBJ1-2; D might be TRBD1 (6 bases). The sequenced sample was whole blood. CDR3 in DNA: TGCAGTGCTAGAGTAACAGGGCTGGGAGACTATGGCTACACCTTC. This encodes CSARVTGLGDYGYTF.